This entry lists 15 T cell receptor beta chains sequenced from one sample in a study of beta chain features in type 1 diabetes. Antigens for these TCRs are unknown. cDNA synthesis used the whole RNA isolate, giving expressed TCRB sequences. Generated by immunoSEQ multiplex PCR, the TCRdb table keeps only in-frame clones and is missing some. The profile shows about 740,000 clones, roughly 13% of them singletons. Whole-study findings and limits: TCRB CDR3s from Type 1 diabetes patients were moderately but significantly shorter in all four CD4+ subsets.

Sample: naive CD4+ T cells from blood. All receptors derive from a man aged 18-30 years with type 1 diabetes.

The chain employs TRBV6-8 and TRBJ2-3; D gene uncertain. The germline V gene has CDR1 MNHGY and CDR2 SAAAGT. This CDR3 comprises 14 residues. The V and J ends lost 5 bases and 3 bases respectively, with 12 bases between them. DNA of the CDR3: TGTGCCAGCAGTCTCCTGGACGGAACAGATACGCAGTATTTT. Amino acids: CASSLLDGTDTQYF.

This clone came up a few times. The chain couples TRBV2 to TRBJ2-1, with D possibly being TRBD2 (5 bases). Germline values: CDR1 SNHLY, CDR2 FYNNEI. This CDR3 has 15 amino acids. V gave up 5 bases and J gave up 1 base, with 12 bases separating them. The CDR3 reads CASSPSRGSYNEQFF. In nucleotides, the CDR3 is TGTGCCAGCAGTCCTAGTCGGGGTTCCTACAATGAGCAGTTCTTC. The full variable domain, its missing parts supplied by reference TRBV2 and TRBJ2-1, is EPEVTQTPSHQVTQMGQEVILRCVPISNHLYFYWYRQILGQKVEFLVSFYNNEISEKSEIFDDQFSVERPDGSNFTLKIRSTKLEDSAMYFCASSPSRGSYNEQFFGPGTRLTVL.

The J gene is TRBJ2-3, the V gene TRBV7-2; D uncertain. This CDR3 is built from 12 residues. V was trimmed by 4 bases and J by 1 base, leaving 3 bases between them. The germline V gene encodes CDR1 SGHTA and CDR2 FQGNSA. The CDR3 reads CASSSGTDTQYF. For the CDR3, the DNA is TGTGCCAGCAGCTCAGGCACAGATACGCAGTATTTT.

This chain uses TRBV29-1 with TRBJ2-6; D may be TRBD1 (5 bases). V was pared by 6 bases and J by 2 bases, with 20 bases between. Germline V gene data show CDR1 as SQVTM and CDR2 as ANQGSEA. The CDR3 contains 17 residues. The CDR3 protein is CSVLGQPKITGANVLTF. The DNA of the CDR3 is TGCAGCGTGCTGGGGCAGCCGAAAATAACTGGGGCCAACGTCCTGACTTTC.

The V gene is TRBV15, the J gene TRBJ1-3; D ambiguous. Trimming took off 1 base at V and 0 bases at J, with 7 bases between the two ends. This CDR3 contains 15 residues. Germline CDR1 is LNHNV and CDR2 is YYDKDF (reference sequence). CDR3 sequence (DNA): TGTGCCACCAGCAGAGTAAGCCACTCTGGAAACACCATATATTTT. Protein product: CATSRVSHSGNTIYF.

V is TRBV5-1 and J is TRBJ1-1; D unclear. V was pared by 2 bases and J by 7 bases, with 12 bases between. Germline V lookup: CDR1 SGHRS, CDR2 YFSETQ. This CDR3 region has 13 residues. As DNA, the CDR3 is TGCGCCAGCAGCTTCCCGGAACATAGTGAAGCTTTCTTT. This gives the protein CASSFPEHSEAFF. The whole variable domain, remainder taken from reference TRBV5-1 and TRBJ1-1, is KAGVTQTPRYLIKTRGQQVTLSCSPISGHRSVSWYQQTPGQGLQFLFEYFSETQRNKGNFPGRFSGRQFSNSRSEMNVSTLELGDSALYLCASSFPEHSEAFFGQGTRLTVV.

This sequence joins TRBV27 and TRBJ2-2, with 7 bases lining up with TRBD1. The J segment lost 1 base and the V segment lost 4 bases, leaving 3 bases of the junction unmatched. The CDR3 is 15 residues long. Germline V gene lookup returns CDR1 MNHEY and CDR2 SMNVEV (reference sequence). The CDR3: CASSWAGGNTGELFF. For the CDR3, the DNA is TGTGCCAGCAGTTGGGCAGGGGGGAACACCGGGGAGCTGTTTTTT.

V usage is TRBV18 and J usage is TRBJ1-2; D uncertain. CDR3 size: 13 residues. Trimming removed 3 bases from V and 6 bases from J, with 11 bases in between. Germline lookup yields CDR1 KGHSH and CDR2 LQKENI. The CDR3 here is CASSPRPSDGYTF. CDR3 nucleotides: TGTGCCAGCTCACCTAGACCCTCGGATGGCTACACCTTC.

V gene TRBV10-3 combines with J gene TRBJ2-3, with D perhaps given as TRBD1 or TRBD2 (6 bases each). V gave up 8 bases and J gave up 3 bases, with 21 bases separating them. The CDR3 spans 16 residues. Germline CDR1 is ENHRY and CDR2 is SYGVKD. CDR3 amino acids: CAIAEGGLLGTDTQYF. Here the CDR3 DNA reads TGTGCCATCGCCGAGGGGGGCCTGCTGGGAACAGATACGCAGTATTTT.

This rearrangement joins TRBV2 to TRBJ2-1; D unclear. V lost 7 bases, J lost 3 bases, and 4 bases lay in between. This CDR3 has 11 residues. Germline CDR1 and CDR2: SNHLY and FYNNEI. The CDR3 protein is CASNGYNEQFF. In DNA form, the CDR3 reads TGTGCCAGCAACGGCTACAATGAGCAGTTCTTC.

In its sample, this clone was seen a few times. Other DNA sequences in the sample encode the same CDR3. The chain uses TRBV9 and TRBJ1-6; D not resolved. There are 12 residues in the CDR3. The ends were cut back, 0 bases at V and 9 bases at J, with 4 bases in the middle. Germline V gene lookup returns CDR1 SGDLS and CDR2 YYNGEE. CDR3 sequence reads: CASSVEGSPLHF. CDR3 coding DNA: TGTGCCAGCAGCGTAGAGGGTTCACCCCTCCACTTT.

The CDR3 DNA follows: TGCGCCAGCAGCTTATCGGACAATGAGCAGTTCTTC. Amino acids: CASSLSDNEQFF. The chain uses TRBV5-1 and TRBJ2-1; no firm D call. With 2 bases removed from V and 5 bases from J, the gap between germline ends came to 5 bases. The V gene's germline CDR1 is SGHRS and CDR2 YFSETQ. This CDR3 has 12 amino acids.

The chain employs TRBV27 and TRBJ2-2; D remains unclear. CDR3 size: 13 residues. The germline V gene has CDR1 MNHEY and CDR2 SMNVEV (reference sequence). The V and J ends lost 6 bases and 4 bases respectively, with 9 bases between them. The CDR3 is CASRLNPTGELFF. The CDR3 DNA reads as TGTGCCAGCAGATTGAATCCCACCGGGGAGCTGTTTTTT.

This clone was counted a few times. The chain carries TRBV15 and TRBJ2-4; 8 bases match TRBD1. The CDR3 length is 15 residues. With V trimmed by 0 bases and J by 9 bases, 7 bases remained unmatched. Germline V gene data show CDR1 as LNHNV and CDR2 as YYDKDF (reference sequence). CDR3 amino acids: CATSRDGGGTGIQYF. As DNA, the CDR3 is TGTGCCACCAGCAGAGATGGTGGGGGGACAGGCATTCAGTACTTC.

CDR3: CASRGDDATEYF. The CDR3 nucleotides read TGTGCCAGCAGGGGGGACGACGCCACCGAGTACTTC. The chain combines TRBV2 with TRBJ2-4; either TRBD1 or TRBD2 may fit D (5 bases each). The ends were cut back, 6 bases at V and 14 bases at J, with 17 bases in the middle. The CDR3 is made up of 12 amino acids. Germline lookup yields CDR1 SNHLY and CDR2 FYNNEI.